These 17 T cell receptor beta chains originate from one sample sequenced in a study of neurological immune-mediated disorders. A single record per CDR3 protein comes from TCRdb applying MiXCR to the 5' RACE reads. The sample has about 62,000 distinct CDR3 sequences; roughly 3.5% are singletons. Specimen: PBMCs. The receptors originated from a woman between 45 and 60 years old with multiple sclerosis.

By share, this clonotype ranks as medium-sized. This sequence joins TRBV7-9 and TRBJ2-7, with D possibly TRBD1 on 6 matching bases. V was pared by 5 bases and J by 0 bases, with 20 bases between. Germline V gene lookup returns CDR1 SEHNR and CDR2 FQNEAQ (reference sequence). The CDR3 loop spans 17 amino acids. The CDR3 DNA is TGTGCCAGCAGCCCCGGGACATATGGTTACAGCTCCTACGAGCAGTACTTC. Encoded protein: CASSPGTYGYSSYEQYF.

There are many counts of this clonotype. V is TRBV3-1 and J is TRBJ2-3; 11 nucleotides match TRBD2. Germline V gene sequence: CDR1 LGHDT, CDR2 YNNKEL (reference sequence). The CDR3 extends over 13 amino acids. Unmatched junction bases numbered 3, after V lost 8 bases and J lost 5 bases. The CDR3 coding sequence is TGTGCCAGCTTGCTAGCGGGAGGAGATACGCAGTATTTT. It encodes CASLLAGGDTQYF.

This clonotype was seen at least ten times. The junction departs from germline at one end; a sequencing error may be responsible. V and J are TRBV5-1 and TRBJ2-1, with 8 nucleotides matching TRBD2. This CDR3 has 15 amino acids. Looked up from germline, CDR1 is SGHRS and CDR2 is YFSETQ. CDR3 sequence: CASRLGLAGYNEQFF. In nucleotides, the CDR3 is TGCGCCAGCAGGTTGGGGCTAGCGGGCTACAATGAGCAGTTCTTC.

This clonotype has a count of ten or more. This chain connects TRBV29-1 to TRBJ1-1; 9 bases agree with TRBD1. Trimming at V came to 4 bases and at J to 0 bases, leaving 3 bases not matched to a gene. This CDR3 has 14 residues. The germline gives CDR1 SQVTM, CDR2 ANQGSEA. DNA of the CDR3: TGCAGCGTTGTAGGGGACAGGGTGAACACTGAAGCTTTCTTT. It encodes CSVVGDRVNTEAFF.

At least ten counts were recorded for this clonotype. V usage is TRBV7-2 and J usage is TRBJ2-3, with 7 bases aligning to TRBD2. With V trimmed by 0 bases and J by 7 bases, 7 bases remained unmatched. The germline CDR1 and CDR2 sequences are SGHTA and FQGNSA. There are 15 residues in the CDR3. CDR3 sequence (DNA): TGTGCCAGCAGCTTAGCGGGAGGGCCTACGAATACGCAGTATTTT. Its protein product is CASSLAGGPTNTQYF.

This clonotype appeared a few times. The chain links TRBV12-3 or TRBV12-4 to TRBJ2-6; D is undetermined. The V gene lost 3 bases and the J gene lost 2 bases, with 11 bases spanning the gap. The CDR3 covers 16 residues. This chain's CDR3 is CASSLGPAPGANVLTF. The CDR3 nucleotides are TGTGCCAGCAGTTTGGGCCCCGCACCTGGGGCCAACGTCCTGACTTTC.

This clonotype occurred many times. The chain employs TRBV6-2 or TRBV6-3 and TRBJ2-2; 8 nucleotides line up with TRBD2. The germline V gene has CDR1 MNHEY and CDR2 SVGEGT. V dropped 7 bases and J dropped 4; count of bases not matched to a gene: 8. This CDR3 comprises 15 residues. CDR3 nucleotides: TGTGCCAGCATTCGGACTAGCCGTTTCACCGGGGAGCTGTTTTTT. Protein product: CASIRTSRFTGELFF.

This clonotype was seen at least ten times. The V call is TRBV24-1, the J call TRBJ2-3, with 8 bases that match TRBD1. Germline V lookup: CDR1 KGHDR, CDR2 SFDVKD. J gave up 0 bases and V 3 bases, and 7 bases lay outside the gene matches. The CDR3 has 17 residues. CDR3 coding DNA: TGTGCCACCAGTGATCAAACCCGGGACAGGAGCACAGATACGCAGTATTTT. Protein sequence: CATSDQTRDRSTDTQYF.

This clonotype was seen at least ten times. This chain connects TRBV7-2 to TRBJ1-2, with 12 positions matching TRBD1. Unmatched junction bases numbered 3, after V lost 4 bases and J lost 6 bases. The length of the CDR3 is 14 residues. The germline V gene encodes CDR1 SGHTA and CDR2 FQGNSA. Written as DNA, the CDR3 is TGTGCCAGCAGCTCGGGACAGGGGGCACATGGCTACACCTTC. It specifies CASSSGQGAHGYTF.

Many counts were recorded for this clonotype. The gene calls are TRBV12-3 or TRBV12-4 and TRBJ1-5, with D hard to call. Deletions cut 4 bases from V and 4 bases from J, with 8 bases between. The CDR3 totals 13 residues. CDR3 nucleotides: TGTGCCAGCAGTTCCTCAGGAAATCAGCCCCAGCATTTT. Its protein product is CASSSSGNQPQHF.

This clonotype was picked up many times. The rearrangement uses TRBV5-1 and TRBJ2-2; 9 bases are shared with TRBD1. The CDR3 has 16 residues. Trimming at V came to 3 bases and at J to 6 bases, leaving 9 bases not matched to a gene. Looked up from germline, CDR1 is SGHRS and CDR2 is YFSETQ. The CDR3 loop reads CASSSRGQGSSGELFF. Here the CDR3 DNA reads TGCGCCAGCAGCTCACGGGGACAGGGTAGTTCCGGGGAGCTGTTTTTT. Supplemented by reference TRBV5-1 and TRBJ2-2, the full variable domain reads KAGVTQTPRYLIKTRGQQVTLSCSPISGHRSVSWYQQTPGQGLQFLFEYFSETQRNKGNFPGRFSGRQFSNSRSEMNVSTLELGDSALYLCASSSRGQGSSGELFFGEGSRLTVL.

This clonotype was seen repeatedly, ten times or more. The chain employs TRBV5-1 and TRBJ2-5; 8 bases are a match to TRBD2. This CDR3 comprises 14 residues. Germline V gene lookup returns CDR1 SGHRS and CDR2 YFSETQ. V lost 4 bases, J lost 5 bases, and 7 bases stayed unmatched. CDR3 in amino acids: CASSPPSGGETQYF. The CDR3 bases are TGCGCCAGCAGCCCCCCTTCGGGGGGGGAGACCCAGTACTTC.

This clonotype was counted many times. As DNA, the CDR3 is TGTGCCATCAGTGCCAGGGAGCTGAACACTGAAGCTTTCTTT. Encoded protein: CAISARELNTEAFF. The rearrangement links TRBV10-3 to TRBJ1-1; perhaps TRBD1 as D (5 bases). Trimming pared 4 bases from V and 0 bases from J, leaving 9 bases between. From germline, CDR1 is ENHRY and CDR2 SYGVKD. The CDR3 runs to 14 residues.

This clonotype appeared a few times. This may be a read error, as it is one base from a much larger clone. CDR3: CASSFRGGTSSYNSPLNF. The CDR3 DNA sequence: TGTGCCAGCAGCTTCCGGGGAGGGACCAGCTCCTATAATTCACCCCTCAACTTT. The J gene is TRBJ1-6, the V gene TRBV5-6; perhaps TRBD1 as D (5 bases). CDR3 length: 18 residues. Germline V gene lookup returns CDR1 SGHDT and CDR2 YYEEEE.

This clonotype came up many times. V and J are TRBV5-1 and TRBJ2-1; 9 bases match TRBD1. The V segment lost 4 bases and the J segment 9 bases; nucleotides outside the gene matches: 14. The CDR3 sequence is 16 residues long. Germline V lookup: CDR1 SGHRS, CDR2 YFSETQ. CDR3 sequence (DNA): TGCGCCAGCAGCCCGGGGGGTCAGGGACAGGGAGGTGAGCAGTTCTTC. As protein: CASSPGGQGQGGEQFF.

At least ten counts were recorded for this clonotype. This chain links TRBV5-1 with TRBJ1-1; unclear D gene. CDR1 and CDR2 from the germline V gene are SGHRS and YFSETQ. This CDR3 contains 13 residues. The germline V and J ends were trimmed by 0 bases and 4 bases, with 7 bases remaining between them. CDR3 region: CASSLGVGTEAFF. The CDR3 nucleotides read TGCGCCAGCAGCTTGGGGGTGGGCACTGAAGCTTTCTTT.

This clonotype was detected many times. The gene calls are TRBV12-3 or TRBV12-4 and TRBJ2-2; D is perhaps TRBD1 (5 bases). The germline V and J ends were trimmed by 6 bases and 4 bases, with 12 bases remaining between them. This CDR3 spans 14 amino acids. In nucleotides, the CDR3 is TGTGCCAGCAGATTACAGGAATTCACCGGGGAGCTGTTTTTT. Amino acid sequence: CASRLQEFTGELFF.